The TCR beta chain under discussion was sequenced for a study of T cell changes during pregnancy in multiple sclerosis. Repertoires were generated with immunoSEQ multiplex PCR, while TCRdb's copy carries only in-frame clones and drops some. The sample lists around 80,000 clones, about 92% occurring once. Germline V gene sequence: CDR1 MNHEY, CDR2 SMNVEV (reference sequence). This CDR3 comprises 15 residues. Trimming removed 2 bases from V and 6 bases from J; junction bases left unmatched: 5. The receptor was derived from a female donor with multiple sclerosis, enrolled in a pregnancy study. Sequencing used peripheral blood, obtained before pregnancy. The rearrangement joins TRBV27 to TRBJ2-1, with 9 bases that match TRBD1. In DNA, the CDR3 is TGTGCCAGCAGTTTAGGGGACAGGGTACCCAATGAGCAGTTCTTC. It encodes CASSLGDRVPNEQFF.